Listed below are T cell receptor beta chains from one sample, sequenced in a study of spatial heterogeneity in lung cancer. Using its own MiXCR run on the 5' RACE reads, TCRdb lists one record per CDR3 protein. Counted here are approximately 12,000 distinct CDR3 sequences, 10% occurring once; the ten biggest clones make up around 35%. The source material was PBMCs, sampled at follow-up. All receptors derive from a female donor with early-stage non-small cell lung cancer. CDR3s include the opening cysteine and the closing phenylalanine or tryptophan. The D gene is left open where the match is weak. Only some rows state a clone size, as once, few, many or a class for expanded clones.

TRBD2 | TRBJ2-3 | many | TRBV10-2 | TGCGCCAGCGAGGGACTAGCGGGAGGGCTTCGCACAGATACGCAGTATTTT | CASEGLAGGLRTDTQYF
TRBD2 | TRBJ2-3 | many | TRBV7-9 | TGTGCCAGCAGCTTAAACCGTATACAGCGGGGGAGCACAGATACGCAGTATTTT | CASSLNRIQRGSTDTQYF
TRBD2 | TRBJ2-1 | many | TRBV6-5 | TGTGCCAGCAGCCCAGATAGCGGGAGGGTCGGATACAATGAGCAGTTCTTC | CASSPDSGRVGYNEQFF
TRBD2 | TRBJ2-7 | many | TRBV28 | TGTGCCAGCAGTTTCGGACTAGCGGGAGGAACCTCCTACGAGCAGTACTTC | CASSFGLAGGTSYEQYF
. | TRBJ2-1 | many | TRBV5-6 | TGTGCCAGCAGCTGGGACTACAATGAGCAGTTCTTC | CASSWDYNEQFF
TRBD2 | TRBJ2-2 | many | TRBV5-1 | TGCGCCAGCAGGGGGAGGGAGCCCCCCGGGGAGCTGTTTTTT | CASRGREPPGELFF
. | TRBJ2-5 | many | TRBV5-1 | TGCGCCAGCAGCCCCTGGGACTACCAAGAGACCCAGTACTTC | CASSPWDYQETQYF
TRBD1 | TRBJ2-1 | many | TRBV7-9 | TGTGCCAGCGCCGACAGGGGGCCCCACAATGAGCAGTTCTTC | CASADRGPHNEQFF
TRBD1 | TRBJ1-1 | many | TRBV4-1 | TGCGCCAGCAGCCAAGGATTAGGCAGGGGGAAGCCTGAAGCTTTCTTT | CASSQGLGRGKPEAFF
TRBD2 | TRBJ2-1 | many | TRBV2 | TGTGCCAGCAGTGACGGACTAGCGGGAGGATATGAGCAGTTCTTC | CASSDGLAGGYEQFF
. | TRBJ1-1 | many | TRBV30 | TGTGCCTGGAGAAAGTGGGGCACTGAAGCTTTCTTT | CAWRKWGTEAFF
TRBD2 | TRBJ2-5 | many | TRBV7-2 | TGTGCCAGCAGCTTATCTCTTCTAGCGGGAGCAGAGACCCAGTACTTC | CASSLSLLAGAETQYF
TRBD2 | TRBJ2-2 | many | TRBV28 | TGTGCCAGCAGTTCCGCGGGGGGGCGAGTCACCGGGGAGCTGTTTTTT | CASSSAGGRVTGELFF
. | TRBJ2-3 | many | TRBV7-9 | TGTGCCAGCAGCTTAACGGCGGGCCCAGATACGCAGTATTTT | CASSLTAGPDTQYF
. | TRBJ1-4 | many | TRBV7-6 | TGTGCCAGCAGCCAAAGTCCTGGGGCTGAAAAACTGTTTTTT | CASSQSPGAEKLFF
TRBD1 | TRBJ1-2 | many | TRBV27 | TGTGCCAGCTACCCCATCTCCGGGACAGGGGTTGTTGGCAACTATGGCTACACCTTC | CASYPISGTGVVGNYGYTF
. | TRBJ2-1 | many | TRBV24-1 | TGTGCCACCAGTGATTTAATCAGTGAGCAGTTCTTC | CATSDLISEQFF
. | TRBJ1-5 | many | TRBV28 | TGTGCCAGCAGCCTCCTCGGACATGAAAGCAATCAGCCCCAGCATTTT | CASSLLGHESNQPQHF
. | TRBJ2-2 | many | TRBV29-1 | TGCAGCGTTGAGTTGGACACTTGGGACGGCACCGGGGAGCTGTTTTTT | CSVELDTWDGTGELFF
TRBD2 | TRBJ2-2 | . | TRBV10-3 | TGTGCCATCAGTGACCCACTTTGGGATAGCGGGTACACCGGGGAGCTGTTTTTT | CAISDPLWDSGYTGELFF
TRBD2 | TRBJ2-3 | many | TRBV7-9 | TGTGCCAGCAGCCCCGGACTAGCGGGGGCCCGCACAGATACGCAGTATTTT | CASSPGLAGARTDTQYF
TRBD2 | TRBJ2-7 | many | TRBV15 | TGTGCCACCAGCAGGGCCGGGACTAGCTACGAGCAGTACTTC | CATSRAGTSYEQYF
. | TRBJ2-6 | few | TRBV7-2 | TGTGCCAGCAGCTATGGACTCTCCTCTGGGGCCAACGTCCTGACTTTC | CASSYGLSSGANVLTF
. | TRBJ2-1 | many | TRBV24-1 | TGTGCCACCAGTGATTATCGAGGTGAGCAGTTCTTC | CATSDYRGEQFF
TRBD2 | TRBJ2-2 | many | TRBV28 | TGTGCCAGCAGTTTATGGCGGCTAGCGGGAGGGCCCGGGGAGCTGTTTTTT | CASSLWRLAGGPGELFF
TRBD1 | TRBJ2-2 | many | TRBV6-6 | TGTGCCAGCAGACTGGACAGGGCCAACACCGGGGAGCTGTTTTTT | CASRLDRANTGELFF
. | TRBJ2-5 | many | TRBV6-6 | TGTGCCAGCAGTTACCCAAACTTGGGGCAAGAGACCCAGTACTTC | CASSYPNLGQETQYF
TRBD2 | TRBJ2-2 | many | TRBV18 | TGTGCCAGCTCACCACGGCCGGGACTAGCGAGAACCGGGGAGCTGTTTTTT | CASSPRPGLARTGELFF
. | TRBJ1-2 | many | TRBV20-1 | TGCAGTGCTAGAGCCTCCTCCCTACTGAGGGGCTACACCTTC | CSARASSLLRGYTF
TRBD1 | TRBJ1-2 | few | TRBV3-1 | TGTGCCAGCAGCCGACGGACAGGGAGAAACTATGGCTACACCTTC | CASSRRTGRNYGYTF
TRBD1 | TRBJ2-2 | . | TRBV20-1 | TGCAGTGCAACCTCCCAAGGGGGCAGAAACACCGGGGAGCTGTTTTTT | CSATSQGGRNTGELFF
. | TRBJ2-3 | many | TRBV7-2 | TGTGCCAGCAGCTTAGAAGGCAGGGCCACAGATACGCAGTATTTT | CASSLEGRATDTQYF
. | TRBJ2-4 | . | TRBV24-1 | TGTGCCACCAGTCAGCCGAACGAAAACATTCAGTACTTC | CATSQPNENIQYF
TRBD1 | TRBJ1-1 | many | TRBV5-1 | TGCGCCAGCGGGACAGGGAACACTGAAGCTTTCTTT | CASGTGNTEAFF
. | TRBJ2-2 | many | TRBV10-1 | TGCGCCAGCAGACAATGGATGAACACCGGGGAGCTGTTTTTT | CASRQWMNTGELFF
TRBD1 | TRBJ2-7 | few | TRBV11-1 | TGTGCCAGCAGCTTTTCCAGGATCCGGGACAGCGAGCAGTACTTC | CASSFSRIRDSEQYF
TRBD1 | TRBJ1-2 | . | TRBV7-9 | TGTGCCAGCAGCTACCTTGCCGGGACAGGGAGTGGCTACACCTTC | CASSYLAGTGSGYTF
TRBD1 | TRBJ2-5 | many | TRBV5-4 | TGTGCCAGCAGCACGGGGACAGAAGAGACCCAGTACTTC | CASSTGTEETQYF
TRBD1 | TRBJ1-1 | many | TRBV28 | TGTGCCAGCAGGACAGGGGGCACTGAAGCTTTCTTT | CASRTGGTEAFF
. | TRBJ2-1 | large | TRBV7-9 | TGTGCCAGCAGCTTAGGACAGGGAGGGGTCAATGAGCAGTTCTTC | CASSLGQGGVNEQFF
. | TRBJ1-1 | few | TRBV4-1 | TGCGCCAGCAGCCAAGATGGGAGAGACACTGAAGCTTTCTTT | CASSQDGRDTEAFF